This note documents a single TCR beta chain sequence. Its antigen remains unknown. These data are taken from a study of shared clonotypes between healthy human individuals. Study conclusions and caveats: Sharing across four donors was highest in naive CD4 (around 5%) and lowest in memory CD8 (approximately 0.4%).

Trimming pared 2 bases from V and 3 bases from J, leaving 13 bases between. This CDR3 region has 15 residues. The germline V gene encodes CDR1 LGHNA and CDR2 YNFKEQ. This table comes from immunoSEQ multiplex PCR, and its TCRdb copy is limited to in-frame clones, with some not included. Among about 2.4 million clones, over 85% were seen once, and the ten largest hold around 0.37%. Participating donors were healthy, HIV-negative adults free of recent acute infections or vaccinations. J is TRBJ1-2 and V is TRBV4-2; D is perhaps TRBD1 (5 bases). Material: naive CD4+ T cells from PBMCs. The subset here: CD45RA+ positively selected. This receptor was taken from a man between 18 and 35 years old in good health. Some clones in this sample may be carry-over from other donors' samples. CDR3 bases: TGTGCCAGCAGCCAACCGGGACGGGTCGACTATGGCTACACCTTC. Translated, it gives CASSQPGRVDYGYTF.